The rows below give T cell receptor beta chains drawn from one sample of a study of T-cell reconstitution after alpha-beta-depleted transplantation in children. TCRdb independently ran MiXCR on the PCR reads; one entry per CDR3 protein. The data contain 15,000 to 20,000 distinct CDR3 sequences, around 12% of them singletons. Sequencing used PBMCs, mostly from graft donor cells, obtained 180 days after TCRalphabeta/CD19-depleted stem cell transplant. These receptors were collected from a boy in the first two years of life who had a stem cell transplant for Wiskott-Aldrich syndrome, so the T cells may come from the graft donor. CDR3s include the opening cysteine and the closing phenylalanine or tryptophan. D genes are given only for firm matches. Part of the rows lack a size; the others show once, few, many or a class for expanded clones.

>TRBV4-1|few|TRBD2|TRBJ2-1
CASRTVAGAYNEQFF
TGCGCCAGCAGAACCGTAGCGGGAGCCTACAATGAGCAGTTCTTC
>TRBV12-3/TRBV12-4|many|TRBD1|TRBJ1-2
CASSFTGVYGYTF
TGTGCCAGCAGTTTTACAGGGGTCTATGGCTACACCTTC
>TRBV20-1|NA|TRBD2|TRBJ2-3
CSARVGGAQYF
TGCAGTGCTAGAGTTGGGGGGGCGCAGTATTTT
>TRBV20-1|few|NA|TRBJ2-2
CSAPSAKRASTGELFF
TGCAGTGCCCCCTCCGCCAAAAGGGCTTCCACCGGGGAGCTGTTTTTT
>TRBV12-3/TRBV12-4|few|TRBD1|TRBJ1-5
CASRGTGDQPQHF
TGTGCCAGCAGGGGGACAGGGGATCAGCCCCAGCATTTT
>TRBV19|NA|NA|TRBJ1-1
CASSILWQGTEAFF
TGTGCCAGTAGTATTTTGTGGCAGGGCACTGAAGCTTTCTTT
>TRBV2|NA|TRBD1|TRBJ1-6
CASSQQGPGGSPLHF
TGTGCCAGCAGCCAACAGGGGCCGGGAGGTTCACCCCTCCACTTT
>TRBV7-8|many|NA|TRBJ2-1
CASSLVLANEQFF
TGTGCCAGCAGCTTAGTTCTAGCCAATGAGCAGTTCTTC
>TRBV3-1|NA|NA|TRBJ1-2
CASSHRGGDGYTF
TGTGCCAGCAGCCATCGGGGAGGAGATGGCTACACCTTC
>TRBV6-5|medium-sized|NA|TRBJ1-1
CASSYQTGGTEAFF
TGTGCCAGCAGTTACCAGACAGGTGGGACTGAAGCTTTCTTT
>TRBV29-1|medium-sized|TRBD2|TRBJ2-2
CSAQTSGYTGELFF
TGCAGCGCCCAGACTAGCGGGTACACCGGGGAGCTGTTTTTT